This T cell receptor (beta chain) comes out of a study of molecular identifiers for immune sequencing clone quantification. Via MiXCR, TCRdb re-called the PCR reads, giving one row per CDR3 protein. Of 8,000 to 11,000 distinct CDR3 sequences in the sample, approximately 20% are singletons; the top ten hold 1.7%. Germline V gene sequence: CDR1 MGHRA, CDR2 YSYEKL. The CDR3 has 15 amino acids. Losses at the gene ends were 3 bases for V and 0 bases for J; bases not matched to a gene: 3. This clonotype was seen only a few times. Its target is not known. Isolation of naive CD8 T cells was achieved by sorting on a CD8+CD4-CCR7+CD45RA+ phenotype. General observations from the study: Spiked Jurkat TCR RNA from one cell was reportedly detectable among around 960,000 naive cells.

Specimen: naive CD8+ T cells from blood, with Jurkat cell RNA spiked in. Subset: FACS-sorted CD8+CD4-CCR7+CD45RA+ naive T cells. The TCR originated in a human donor in good health. Some libraries in this study had Jurkat cell RNA spiked in. The gene calls are TRBV4-1 and TRBJ2-7; 9 bases are shared with TRBD2. The CDR3 spells CASSQTSGHSYEQYF. In DNA, the CDR3 is TGCGCCAGCAGCCAGACTAGCGGCCACTCCTACGAGCAGTACTTC.